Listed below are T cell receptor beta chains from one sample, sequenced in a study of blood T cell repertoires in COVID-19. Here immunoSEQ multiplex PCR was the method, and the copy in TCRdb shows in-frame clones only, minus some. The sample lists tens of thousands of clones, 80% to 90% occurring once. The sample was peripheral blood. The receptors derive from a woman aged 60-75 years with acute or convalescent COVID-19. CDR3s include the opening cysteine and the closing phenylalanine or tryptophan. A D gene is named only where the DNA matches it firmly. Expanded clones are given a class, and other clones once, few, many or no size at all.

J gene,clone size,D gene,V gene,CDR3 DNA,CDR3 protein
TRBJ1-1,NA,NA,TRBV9,TGTGCCAGCAGCGTAGAGGAGGACACTGAAGCTTTCTTT,CASSVEEDTEAFF
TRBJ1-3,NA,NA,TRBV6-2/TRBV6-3,TGTGCCAGCAGTTACTCGACAGCCTCTGGAAACACCATATATTTT,CASSYSTASGNTIYF
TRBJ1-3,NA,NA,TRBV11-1,TGTGCCAGCAGCTTTCGCAGGGGCGGCACCATATATTTT,CASSFRRGGTIYF
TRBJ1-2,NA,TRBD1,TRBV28,TGTGCCAGCACCGGACAGGAACTTTACTATGGCTACACCTTC,CASTGQELYYGYTF
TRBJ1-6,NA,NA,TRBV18,TGTGCCAGCTCACCTAGTCGGGTCGGCTCCTATAATTCACCCCTCCACTTT,CASSPSRVGSYNSPLHF
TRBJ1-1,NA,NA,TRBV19,TGTGCCAGTAGTGCCCCTAGCAGTGCGATCCGGGAAGCTGAAGCTTTCTTT,CASSAPSSAIREAEAFF
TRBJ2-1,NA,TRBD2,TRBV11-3,TGTGCCAGCAGCTTGGGCGGGAGGGGAGATGAGCAGTTCTTC,CASSLGGRGDEQFF
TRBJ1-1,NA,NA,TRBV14,TGTGCCAGCAGCCCTTGGACAGAGAACACTGAAGCTTTCTTT,CASSPWTENTEAFF
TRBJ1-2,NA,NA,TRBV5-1,TGCGCCAGCAGCGGAGACAGTTTCTATGGCTACACCTTC,CASSGDSFYGYTF
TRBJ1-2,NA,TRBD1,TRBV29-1,TGCAGCGTTGAAGGAGACAGGGGGCAGAACTATGGCTACACCTTC,CSVEGDRGQNYGYTF
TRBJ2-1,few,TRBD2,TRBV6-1,TGTGCCAGCAGTGAATTGCCTCTAGCGGGGAGTGGGTTCTTC,CASSELPLAGSGFF
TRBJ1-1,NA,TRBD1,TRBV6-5,TGTGCCAGCCGCCTCAGGGGGGAGGCTTTCTTT,CASRLRGEAFF
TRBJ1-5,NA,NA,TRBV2,TGTGCCAGCAGCCCAACGGGGGGGAACCAGCCCCAGCATTTT,CASSPTGGNQPQHF
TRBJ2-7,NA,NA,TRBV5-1,TGCGCCAGCAGCCCCGTAAGGGGGAGCTCCTACGAGCAGTACTTC,CASSPVRGSSYEQYF
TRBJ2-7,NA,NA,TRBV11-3,TGTGCCAGCAGCTTTTTTGTGAGGCGGTCGCGGTCCTACGAGCAGTACTTC,CASSFFVRRSRSYEQYF
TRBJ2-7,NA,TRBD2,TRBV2,TGTGCCAGCAGTGAGGAGCGGGGGAGCTCCTACGAGCAGTACTTC,CASSEERGSSYEQYF
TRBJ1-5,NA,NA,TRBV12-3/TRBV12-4,TGTGCCAGCAGTTTGGGAGGCAGGCAGCCCCAGCATTTT,CASSLGGRQPQHF
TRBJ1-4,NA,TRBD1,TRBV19,TGTGCCAGTAGTATAGACCGACAGGGTGTGGAAAAACTGTTTTTT,CASSIDRQGVEKLFF
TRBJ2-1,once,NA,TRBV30,TGTGCCTCCTCCACGGGGGTACCGTACAATGAGCAGTTCTTC,CASSTGVPYNEQFF
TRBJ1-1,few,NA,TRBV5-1,TGCGCCAGCAGCACAGGCGACAGTCTGAACACTGAAGCTTTCTTT,CASSTGDSLNTEAFF
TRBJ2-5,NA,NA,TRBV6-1,TGTGCCAGCAGTGAAGGTATCGGGGAGACCCAGTACTTC,CASSEGIGETQYF
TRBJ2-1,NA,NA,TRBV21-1,TGTGCCAGCAGCACCTCTAGCGGCAAAGATGAGCAGTTCTTC,CASSTSSGKDEQFF
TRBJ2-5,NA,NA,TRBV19,TGTGCCAGTAGTTTCTCACGGTTCCAAGAGACCCAGTACTTC,CASSFSRFQETQYF
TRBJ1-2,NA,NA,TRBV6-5,TGTGCCAGCACGGGGGACTATGGCTACACCTTC,CASTGDYGYTF
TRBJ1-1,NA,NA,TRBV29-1,TGCAGCGCTGCCCCAACCGGGACTGAAGCTTTCTTT,CSAAPTGTEAFF
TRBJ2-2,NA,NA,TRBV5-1,TGCGCCAGCAGCTTGTACGCTAGCAGCTCCGGCGGGGAGCTGTTTTTT,CASSLYASSSGGELFF
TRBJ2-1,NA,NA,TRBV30,TGTGCCTGGAGTGTAAGGGCGGGCATTGCCCGGGAGCAGTTCTTC,CAWSVRAGIAREQFF